This T cell receptor beta chain comes out of a study of blood T cells in healthy people across ages. Findings of the study overall: A strong correlation between TCR beta diversity and naive T cell percentage was seen. Across the age range, TCR beta diversity per million T cells fell in a roughly linear way. Changes seen in expanded clonotypes were possibly confounded by donor CMV status left unknown.

Next came a second PCR, run for about 7 to 12 cycles, which used a sample-barcoded 5' primer along with a J-beta primer mix. Per-sample output comprised a minimum of 3 million paired-end reads containing CDR3. TCRdb re-called the 5' RACE reads through MiXCR, storing one row per CDR3 protein. The sample records 1 million or so distinct CDR3 sequences, over 35% being singletons. The germline CDR1 and CDR2 sequences are SGHRS and YFSETQ. The V end was cut by 5 bases, the J end by 10 bases, with 19 bases between. CDR3 size: 14 residues. This clonotype turned up a few times. Its target is not known. The sequenced sample consisted of blood. The origin of this receptor is a woman aged 55-70 years in good health. This sequence joins TRBV5-1 and TRBJ2-1, with D maybe TRBD2 (6 bases). The CDR3 nucleotides read TGCGCCAGCAGTCCCCGGGACTCCTGGGGGGAGCAGTTCTTC. Translating it yields CASSPRDSWGEQFF.